This T cell receptor beta chain was recorded in a study of T-cell memory formation after mild COVID-19 (dated by TCRdb to about 2021). Background for the entire study: TCR sequence clusters from the two donors were found to be largely donor specific. In a couple of donors, T-cell clones that expanded and contracted after mild COVID-19 were tracked by sequencing TCRalpha and TCRbeta repertoires over time. Two young, previously healthy adult volunteers, one female and one male, were included in the cohort. Points the paper makes about the study in general: The study included only a couple of mild cases, and larger cohorts that include severe cases with pre-infection samples were judged to be necessary. Contracting CD4+ clones were located mainly in the CM and EM memory subsets, whereas CD8+ clones were found to be enriched in EMRA. The detection of some responding clones in pre-infection memory suggests that pre-existing cross-reactive memory T cells joined the SARS-CoV-2 response. The second-wave clones that peaked on day 37 were not confirmed to be SARS-CoV-2 specific. Clones contracting from day 15 to 85 had balanced CD4/CD8 phenotypes, while a second wave expanding from day 15 to 37 was biased towards CD4+.

Ficoll-Paque density gradient centrifugation was the method used to isolate PBMCs. This clonotype was recorded at least ten times. Its target antigen remains unknown. It has no much larger one-base neighbor in the sample; base qualities were not kept. Sequencing was carried out with an Illumina NovaSeq 6000. TCRalpha and TCRbeta cDNA libraries were built by 5'RACE with constant-segment primers, adding sample barcodes and unique molecular identifiers. RNA was extracted from every sample with Trizol reagent. Library amplification was performed in two PCR steps, and a second sample barcode and Illumina TruSeq adapters were introduced in the second step. Sequencing of libraries was performed on an Illumina NovaSeq with 2 x 150 bp paired-end reads. As for the authors' bioinformatics: The reads were demultiplexed and collapsed into UMI-guided consensus sequences using migec v1.2.7. Using mixcr v2.1.11, UMI consensuses were aligned to TRA and TRB V and J templates and then assembled into clonotypes. Expanded or contracted clonotypes were those called significant by both edgeR and NoisET, with noise models trained on biological replicates. For edgeR calls, a false discovery rate-adjusted p below 0.01 and a log2 fold-change threshold of 1 were applied. As an exploratory analysis of dynamics, max-normalized trajectories of the 1000 most abundant clonotypes were examined with PCA combined with hierarchical clustering. The CD4 or CD8 phenotype of responding clones was assigned using the separately sequenced CD4+ and CD8+ repertoires. Using fastp trimming at Q25 and MiXCR clonotype assembly, TCRdb reanalyzed the public sequencing data and kept in-frame beta chains. When rows share a CDR3 protein, they turn into one entry using the most common DNA and genes. TCRdb assigned the V and J calls; the authors' analysis was not used. This sample comprises fewer than 650,000 distinct CDR3 sequences, 17% of them detected only once. The ten biggest clones cover just over 8% of the sample.

The TCR sequence derives from an adult woman who had mild COVID-19 (a few samples of this study predate the infection). The sample titles of this study are shuffled in the database, so cell type and time point are left out; the donor was told from shared clones. The specimen was PBMCs or a T cell subset sorted from them (not recorded which).

CDR3 protein: CASSTQAQTYEQYF. The DNA is TGCGCCAGCAGTACTCAGGCACAGACCTACGAGCAGTACTTC. This sequence uses TRBV10-2 and TRBJ2-7; the D gene assignment is ambiguous. Counted from cysteine to phenylalanine, this CDR3 has 14 amino acids. The CDR3 DNA has 42 bases and is translated from base 1. From a lookup of the germline V gene, CDR1 and CDR2 are WSHSY and SAAADI. Deletion took 5 bases off V and 2 bases off J, with a span of 13 bases between the germline ends.